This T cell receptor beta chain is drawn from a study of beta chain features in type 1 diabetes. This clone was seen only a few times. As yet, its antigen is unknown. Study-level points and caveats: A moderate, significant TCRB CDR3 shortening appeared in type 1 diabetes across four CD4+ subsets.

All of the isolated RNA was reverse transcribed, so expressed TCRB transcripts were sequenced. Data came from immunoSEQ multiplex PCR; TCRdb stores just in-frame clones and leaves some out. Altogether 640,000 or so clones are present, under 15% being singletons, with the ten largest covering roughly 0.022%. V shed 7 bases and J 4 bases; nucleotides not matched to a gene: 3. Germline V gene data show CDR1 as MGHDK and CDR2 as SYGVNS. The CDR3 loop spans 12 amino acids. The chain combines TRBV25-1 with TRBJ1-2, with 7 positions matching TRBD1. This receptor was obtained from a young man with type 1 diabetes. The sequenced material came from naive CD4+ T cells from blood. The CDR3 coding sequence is TGTGCCAGCAAGGACAGGTTCTATGGCTACACCTTC. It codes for CASKDRFYGYTF.